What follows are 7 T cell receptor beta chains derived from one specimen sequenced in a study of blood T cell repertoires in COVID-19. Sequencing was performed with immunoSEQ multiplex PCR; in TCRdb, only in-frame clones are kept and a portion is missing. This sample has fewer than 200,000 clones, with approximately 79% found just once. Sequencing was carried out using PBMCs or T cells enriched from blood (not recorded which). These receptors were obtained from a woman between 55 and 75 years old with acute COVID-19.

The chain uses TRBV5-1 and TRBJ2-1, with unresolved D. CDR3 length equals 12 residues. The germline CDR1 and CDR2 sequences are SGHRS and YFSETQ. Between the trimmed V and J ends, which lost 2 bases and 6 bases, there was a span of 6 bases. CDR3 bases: TGCGCCAGCAGCTTTGCGTCCAATGAGCAGTTCTTC. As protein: CASSFASNEQFF.

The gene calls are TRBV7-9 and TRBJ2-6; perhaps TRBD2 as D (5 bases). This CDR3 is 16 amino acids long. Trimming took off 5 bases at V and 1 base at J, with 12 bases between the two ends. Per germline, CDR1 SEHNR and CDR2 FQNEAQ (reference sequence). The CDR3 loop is CASSATEASGANVLTF. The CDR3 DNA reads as TGTGCCAGCAGCGCGACGGAGGCATCTGGGGCCAACGTCCTGACTTTC.

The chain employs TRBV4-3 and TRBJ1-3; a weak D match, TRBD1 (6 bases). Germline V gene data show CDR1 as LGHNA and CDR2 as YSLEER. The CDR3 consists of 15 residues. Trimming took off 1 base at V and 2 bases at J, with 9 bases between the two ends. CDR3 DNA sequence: TGCGCCAGCAGCCAAGGGGCAGGGGCTGGAAACACCATATATTTT. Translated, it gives CASSQGAGAGNTIYF.

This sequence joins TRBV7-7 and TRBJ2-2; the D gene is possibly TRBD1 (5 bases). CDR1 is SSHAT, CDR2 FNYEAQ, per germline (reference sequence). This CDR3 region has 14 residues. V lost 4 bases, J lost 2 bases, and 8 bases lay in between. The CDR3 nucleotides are TGTGCCAGCAGCTCTACAGGAAACACCGGGGAGCTGTTTTTT. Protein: CASSSTGNTGELFF. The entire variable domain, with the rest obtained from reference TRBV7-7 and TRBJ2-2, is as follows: GAGVSQSPRYKVTKRGQDVTLRCDPISSHATLYWYQQALGQGPEFLTYFNYEAQPDKSGLPSDRFSAERPEGSISTLTIQRTEQRDSAMYRCASSSTGNTGELFFGEGSRLTVL.

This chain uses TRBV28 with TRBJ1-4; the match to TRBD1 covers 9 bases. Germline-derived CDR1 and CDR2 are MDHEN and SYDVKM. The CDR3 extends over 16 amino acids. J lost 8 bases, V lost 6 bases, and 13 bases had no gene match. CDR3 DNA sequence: TGTGCCAGCAGCTACCAAGGCGGGACAGGGAGAGAAAAACTGTTTTTT. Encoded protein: CASSYQGGTGREKLFF. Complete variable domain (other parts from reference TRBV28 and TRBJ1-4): DVKVTQSSRYLVKRTGEKVFLECVQDMDHENMFWYRQDPGLGLRLIYFSYDVKMKEKGDIPEGYSVSREKKERFSLILESASTNQTSMYLCASSYQGGTGREKLFFGSGTQLSVL.

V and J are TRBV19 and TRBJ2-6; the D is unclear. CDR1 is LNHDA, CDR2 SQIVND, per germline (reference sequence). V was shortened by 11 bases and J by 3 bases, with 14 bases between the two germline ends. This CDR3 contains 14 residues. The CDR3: CAAQRSIGANVLTF. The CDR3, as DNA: TGTGCCGCCCAACGGTCGATTGGGGCCAACGTCCTGACTTTC.

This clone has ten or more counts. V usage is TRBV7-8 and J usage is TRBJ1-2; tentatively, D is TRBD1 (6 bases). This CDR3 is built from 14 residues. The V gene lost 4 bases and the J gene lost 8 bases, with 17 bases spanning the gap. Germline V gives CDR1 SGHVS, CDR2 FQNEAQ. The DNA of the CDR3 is TGTGCCAGCAGCTCCCGCGGGGGGGCGCGGGGCTACACCTTC. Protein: CASSSRGGARGYTF.